These T cell receptor beta chains were read from a single sample in a study of chemoradiotherapy in HPV16-positive cancers. The method was immunoSEQ multiplex PCR; TCRdb's version includes in-frame clones alone and lacks a portion of them. The sample gives about 3,500 clones, nearly 85% of which show up once; more than 3% is in the top ten. Sequences were derived from tumor tissue, sampled from a patient who underwent chemoradiotherapy. The source of these receptors is a human donor with HPV-associated anogenital cancer. Each CDR3 is given with its conserved first and last residue. D genes are given only for firm matches. Not every row has a clone size; where given, it reads once, few, many or a size class.

J,V,size,D,DNA,CDR3
TRBJ1-3,TRBV13,.,.,TGTGCCAGCAGCTTAGGGCAGTACTCTGGAAACACCATATATTTT,CASSLGQYSGNTIYF
TRBJ1-2,TRBV6-5,.,TRBD1,TGTGCCAGCAGCCCCGGACAGGGGGTTACCACCTTC,CASSPGQGVTTF
TRBJ1-5,TRBV2,.,.,TGTGCCAGCAGTGAAATTGAAAATCAGCCCCAGCATTTT,CASSEIENQPQHF
TRBJ1-1,TRBV6-5,.,TRBD1,TGTGCCAGCAGTCGTAGACAGGGGACGAACACTGAAGCTTTCTTT,CASSRRQGTNTEAFF
TRBJ2-2,TRBV10-3,.,.,TGTGCCATCAGCAAATCGACAGACTCGAACACCGGGGAGCTGTTTTTT,CAISKSTDSNTGELFF
TRBJ1-2,TRBV6-6,.,.,TGTGCCAGCAGTTACGTAGGGATCTATGATGGCTACACCTTC,CASSYVGIYDGYTF
TRBJ1-1,TRBV5-1,.,.,TGCGCCAGCAGCTTGACAGGAGTTAAGGGCACTGAAGCTTTCTTT,CASSLTGVKGTEAFF
TRBJ1-6,TRBV30,.,TRBD1,TGTGCCTGGAGGGACCTGCGACAGGGGAATTCACCCCTCCACTTT,CAWRDLRQGNSPLHF
TRBJ1-1,TRBV29-1,.,.,TGCAGCGTCGTAAACCCGATGAACACTGAAGCTTTCTTT,CSVVNPMNTEAFF
TRBJ2-1,TRBV27,.,.,TGTGCCAGCAGTTTATCGCCAGGGGGGGTTAGGCAGTTCTTC,CASSLSPGGVRQFF
TRBJ1-2,TRBV7-3,.,.,TGTGCCAGCAGCCCGGGATATTCGGACTATGGCTACACCTTC,CASSPGYSDYGYTF
TRBJ1-1,TRBV7-3,.,TRBD1,TGTGCCAGCAGCCCCACCGGGACAGGGGCCAGGGCTAACACTGAAGCTTTCTTT,CASSPTGTGARANTEAFF
TRBJ2-7,TRBV27,.,.,TGTGCCAGCAGGCGTTACGAGCAGTACTTC,CASRRYEQYF
TRBJ2-3,TRBV5-1,.,.,TGCGCCAGCAGCTCCCGACAGGGCACAGATACGCAGTATTTT,CASSSRQGTDTQYF
TRBJ1-1,TRBV4-2,few,TRBD1,TGTGCCAGCAGCCCAGGGACAGGGGAGGCGAGCACTGAAGCTTTCTTT,CASSPGTGEASTEAFF
TRBJ2-5,TRBV30,.,.,TGTGCCTGGAGGGCAGGTCAAGAGACCCAGTACTTC,CAWRAGQETQYF
TRBJ1-2,TRBV7-9,.,TRBD1,TGTGCCAGTGGGACAGGGAACTATGGCTACACCTTC,CASGTGNYGYTF
TRBJ2-7,TRBV11-2,once,.,TGTGCCAGCAGCTTAGGCGCAGAATCCTACGAGCAGTACTTC,CASSLGAESYEQYF
TRBJ2-1,TRBV19,.,TRBD2,TGTGCCAGTAGACCTAGCGGGAGTGTTTACAATGAGCAGTTCTTC,CASRPSGSVYNEQFF
TRBJ2-5,TRBV5-1,once,TRBD2,TGCGCCAGCAGCTTGGGGGGACTAGCGGGAGGAGAGACCCAGTACTTC,CASSLGGLAGGETQYF
TRBJ2-3,TRBV6-4,.,.,TGTGCCAGCAGTGACTCGAGGGACAGCACAGATACGCAGTATTTT,CASSDSRDSTDTQYF
TRBJ1-2,TRBV7-9,.,.,TGTGCCAGCAGCTTACCCGATAGAAGCTACACCTTC,CASSLPDRSYTF
TRBJ2-3,TRBV5-6,.,.,TGTGCCAGCAGCTCTCGGCGGGGACAACATACGCAGTATTTT,CASSSRRGQHTQYF
TRBJ1-4,TRBV27,.,.,TGTGCCAGCAGCCGCTACTGGAATATACAGGGAAATTCTTTAGGAAAACTGTTTTTT,CASSRYWNIQGNSLGKLFF
TRBJ1-1,TRBV27,.,TRBD1,TGTGCCAGCAGTTTATTTGCCCCCTTCGCGGACAGGGCGCAACACACTGAAGCTTTCTTT,CASSLFAPFADRAQHTEAFF
TRBJ2-1,TRBV4-2,.,TRBD2,TGTGCCAGCAGCCAAGAACCTAGCGGGGCCTACAATGAGCAGTTCTTC,CASSQEPSGAYNEQFF
TRBJ2-3,TRBV7-3,.,TRBD2,TGTGCCAGCAGCCCCGGGGTAGCGGGGCACACAGATACGCAGTATTTT,CASSPGVAGHTDTQYF
TRBJ2-4,TRBV6-1,.,.,TGTGCCAGCAGTCCGGGGGGCGGGGGCAAAAACATTCAGTACTTC,CASSPGGGGKNIQYF
TRBJ2-1,TRBV15,.,.,TGTGCCACCAGCAGAGAAGCTCCCGGAGACGTACTCAATGAGCAGTTCTTC,CATSREAPGDVLNEQFF
TRBJ2-7,TRBV5-4,.,.,TGTGCCAGCAGCACCTTCCTAGCGTACGAGCAGTACTTC,CASSTFLAYEQYF
TRBJ2-6,TRBV6-1,once,.,TGTGCCAGCAGCCTTGTGGTTGGGGCCAACGTCCTGACTTTC,CASSLVVGANVLTF
TRBJ2-1,TRBV7-3,.,.,TGTGCCAGCAGCTTAGCGCCGAGAGGCGACAATGAGCAGTTCTTC,CASSLAPRGDNEQFF
TRBJ2-1,TRBV7-6,.,.,TGTGCCAGCAGCCTGGGACTCAACAATGAGCAGTTCTTC,CASSLGLNNEQFF
TRBJ1-2,TRBV19,few,TRBD1,TGTGCCAGTAGCCGGGACAGGGGGCCGGGAGGTTATGGCTACACCTTC,CASSRDRGPGGYGYTF
TRBJ1-2,TRBV28,.,TRBD1,TGTGCCAGCAGTCTCCGGACAGGGGGGATCTATGGCTACACCTTC,CASSLRTGGIYGYTF